This T cell receptor beta chain derives from a study of blood T cell repertoires in COVID-19 (dated by TCRdb to 2019 to 2021). Looking at the study overall: Samples covering the acute and convalescent phases of COVID-19 were provided by collaborators in the United States, Italy and Spain. The prospective study material was composed of cDNA or gDNA derived from T cells, B-cell-depleted T cells, or PBMCs. The dataset comprised deeply sampled blood TCRbeta repertoires from subjects exposed to, actively infected with, or recovered from COVID-19. The repertoires were made available in a free public database intended to serve as a resource for research on the immune response to SARS-CoV-2. Samples came from the ongoing ImmuneRACE study (first 160 participants) plus 1,254 subjects from 6 global collaborators. A de-identified subject ID, COVID-19 status, age in years and sex were almost always included in the sample metadata. Where available, HLA class I and class II types were obtained from metadata supplied by the sample provider rather than from assay-based typing. What the work shows at the level of the full study, not this receptor alone: How much clinical and demographic metadata was included differed by source and by participant, and the metadata was provided uncurated.

With regard to this clone: The clone's antigen remains unknown. No base-level quality is on record; no much larger clone is a single base apart.

The immunoSEQ Assay, a bias-controlled multiplex PCR, was used to amplify TCRbeta CDR3 regions from genomic DNA. Per the source publication's procedure: Nucleated cell counts per sample were estimated from amplification of reference gene primers within the assay. Sequence reads were collapsed and filtered to measure the absolute abundance of every unique TCRbeta CDR3 rearrangement. Productive Simpson clonality was computed per sample as the square root of Simpson's diversity index over productive rearrangements. TCRdb limited this immuneACCESS table to in-frame rearrangements with V and J called. A share of clones is missing; checked studies link under half to unresolved V genes, and the rest is unexplained. That table is the source of V, J and clone size, and D and trimming were worked out from the DNA. In all, the sample holds more than 65,000 clones, and roughly 87% of those were seen once. The top ten clones comprise almost 6.5% of the sample.

For CDR1 and CDR2, the germline V gene (reference sequence) lists LNHDA and SQIVND. V and J lose 7 bases and 0 bases, and a span of 7 bases separates them. The CDR3, cysteine through phenylalanine, is 14 amino acids long. The only DNA kept is the CDR3, 42 bases in frame from the first base. Each collaborating institution followed its own protocols to collect whole blood in K2EDTA tubes. For TCRbeta analysis, collaborator samples were shipped as frozen whole blood, as isolated PBMCs, or as DNA extracted from either sample type. This clonotype originated in a woman aged 50 to 60 with acute or convalescent COVID-19. Sequenced sample: peripheral blood. The chain joins TRBV19 to TRBJ1-6, with no confidently assigned D gene. In nucleotide form, the sequence is TGTGCCAGTACGAGGAGCTCCTATAATTCACCCCTCCACTTT. Its protein product is CASTRSSYNSPLHF.